This record looks at one TCR beta chain sequence and its context. These data are taken from a study of T cell changes during pregnancy in multiple sclerosis. Germline V gives CDR1 MNHNS, CDR2 SASEGT. This CDR3 contains 14 residues. V shed 7 bases and J 6 bases; nucleotides not matched to a gene: 10. Libraries were prepared by immunoSEQ multiplex PCR; TCRdb keeps only in-frame clonotypes and omits some of them. The sample has about 100,000 clones; 92% are singletons. The starting material was peripheral blood, obtained after pregnancy. The rearrangement links TRBV6-1 to TRBJ1-1; TRBD1 matches at 8 bases. The clonotype originates from a female donor with multiple sclerosis, enrolled in a pregnancy study. The DNA for the CDR3 is TGTGCCAGCACTACACGGACAGGGTATGCTGAAGCTTTCTTT. Translation: CASTTRTGYAEAFF.